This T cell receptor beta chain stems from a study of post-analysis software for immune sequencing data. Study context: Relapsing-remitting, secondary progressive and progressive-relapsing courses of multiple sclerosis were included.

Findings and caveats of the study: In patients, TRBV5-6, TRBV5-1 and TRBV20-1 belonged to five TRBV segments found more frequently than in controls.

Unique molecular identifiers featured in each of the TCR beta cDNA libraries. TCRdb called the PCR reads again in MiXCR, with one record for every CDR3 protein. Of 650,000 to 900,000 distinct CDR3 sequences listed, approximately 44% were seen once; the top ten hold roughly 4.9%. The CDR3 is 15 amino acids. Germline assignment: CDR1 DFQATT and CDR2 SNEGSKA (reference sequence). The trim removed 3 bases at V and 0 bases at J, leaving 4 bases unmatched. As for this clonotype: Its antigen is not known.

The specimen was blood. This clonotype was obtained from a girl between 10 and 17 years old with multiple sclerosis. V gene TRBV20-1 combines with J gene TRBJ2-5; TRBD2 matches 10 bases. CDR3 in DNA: TGCAGTGCTAGGGCACTAGCGGGGAACCAAGAGACCCAGTACTTC. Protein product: CSARALAGNQETQYF.